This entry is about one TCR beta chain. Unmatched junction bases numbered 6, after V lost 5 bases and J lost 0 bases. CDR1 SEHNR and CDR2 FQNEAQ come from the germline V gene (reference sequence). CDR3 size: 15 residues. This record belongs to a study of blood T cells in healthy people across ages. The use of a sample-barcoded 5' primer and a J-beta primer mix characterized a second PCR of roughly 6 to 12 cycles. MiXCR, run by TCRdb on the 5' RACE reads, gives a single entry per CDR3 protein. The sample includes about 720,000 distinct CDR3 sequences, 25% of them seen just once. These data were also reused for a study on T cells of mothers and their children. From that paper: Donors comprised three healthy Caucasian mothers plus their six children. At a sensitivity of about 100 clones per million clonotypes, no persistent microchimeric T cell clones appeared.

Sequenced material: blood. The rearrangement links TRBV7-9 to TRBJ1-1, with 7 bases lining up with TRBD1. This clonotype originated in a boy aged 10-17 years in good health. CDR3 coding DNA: TGTGCCAGCAGCACACAACAGGGGATGAACACTGAAGCTTTCTTT. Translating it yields CASSTQQGMNTEAFF.